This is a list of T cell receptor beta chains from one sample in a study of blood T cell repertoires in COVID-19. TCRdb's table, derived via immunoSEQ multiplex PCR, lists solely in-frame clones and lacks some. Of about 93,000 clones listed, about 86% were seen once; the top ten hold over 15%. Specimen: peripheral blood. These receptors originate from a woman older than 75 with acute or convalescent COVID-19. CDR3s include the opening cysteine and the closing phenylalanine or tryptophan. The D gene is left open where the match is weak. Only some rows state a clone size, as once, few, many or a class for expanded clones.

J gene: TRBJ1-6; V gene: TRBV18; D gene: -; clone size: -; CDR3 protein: CASSPTGGWDSPLHF; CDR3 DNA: TGTGCCAGCTCACCAACGGGAGGTTGGGATTCACCCCTCCACTTT
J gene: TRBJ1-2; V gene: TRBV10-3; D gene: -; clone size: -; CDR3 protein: CAISEAMEGRGGYTF; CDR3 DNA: TGTGCCATCAGTGAGGCGATGGAGGGGCGCGGTGGCTACACCTTC
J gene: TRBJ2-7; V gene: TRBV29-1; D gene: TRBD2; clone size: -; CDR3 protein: CSVRWDYSYEQYF; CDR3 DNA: TGCAGCGTGCGATGGGACTACTCCTACGAGCAGTACTTC
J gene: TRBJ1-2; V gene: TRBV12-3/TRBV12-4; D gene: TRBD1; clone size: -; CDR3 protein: CASGTGVFGYTF; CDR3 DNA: TGTGCCAGTGGCACAGGGGTGTTTGGCTACACCTTC
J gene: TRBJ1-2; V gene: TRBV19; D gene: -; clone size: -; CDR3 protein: CASSIWGRRQNGYTF; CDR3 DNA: TGTGCCAGTAGTATATGGGGTCGGAGGCAGAATGGCTACACCTTC
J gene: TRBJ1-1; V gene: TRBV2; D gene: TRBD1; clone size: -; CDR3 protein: CASRSRTGNTEAFF; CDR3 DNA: TGTGCCAGCAGGTCTCGGACAGGGAACACTGAAGCTTTCTTT
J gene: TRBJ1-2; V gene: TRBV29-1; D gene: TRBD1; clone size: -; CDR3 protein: CSAGQGLYGYTF; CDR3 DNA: TGCAGCGCAGGACAGGGCCTCTATGGCTACACCTTC
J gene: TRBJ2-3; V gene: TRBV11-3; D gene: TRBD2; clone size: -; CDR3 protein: CASSLSTSGPQYF; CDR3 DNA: TGTGCCAGCAGCTTATCGACTAGCGGGCCGCAGTATTTT
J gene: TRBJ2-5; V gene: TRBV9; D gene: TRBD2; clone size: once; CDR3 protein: CASSVSTRGGQETQYF; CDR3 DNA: TGTGCCAGCAGCGTCTCAACGCGGGGGGGACAAGAGACCCAGTACTTC
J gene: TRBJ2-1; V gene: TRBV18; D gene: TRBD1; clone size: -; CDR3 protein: CASSTGQGNEQFF; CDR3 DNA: TGTGCCAGCTCAACCGGACAGGGAAATGAGCAGTTCTTC
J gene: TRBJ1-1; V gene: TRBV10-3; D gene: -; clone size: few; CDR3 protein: CAISDPGGTRTEAFF; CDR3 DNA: TGTGCCATCAGTGACCCGGGAGGGACGCGGACTGAAGCTTTCTTT
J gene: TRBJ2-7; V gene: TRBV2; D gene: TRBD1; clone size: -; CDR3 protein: CASIRQGSEQYF; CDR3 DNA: TGTGCCAGCATTAGACAGGGGAGTGAGCAGTACTTC
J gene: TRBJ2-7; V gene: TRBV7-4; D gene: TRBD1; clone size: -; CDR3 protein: CAAWDRETYEQYF; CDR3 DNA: TGTGCCGCCTGGGACAGGGAAACCTACGAGCAGTACTTC
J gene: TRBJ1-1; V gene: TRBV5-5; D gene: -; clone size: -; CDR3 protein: CASSQGGGNTEAFF; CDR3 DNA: TGTGCCAGCAGCCAGGGAGGGGGGAACACTGAAGCTTTCTTT
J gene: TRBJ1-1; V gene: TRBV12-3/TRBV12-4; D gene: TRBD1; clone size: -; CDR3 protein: CASSLEQGTEAFF; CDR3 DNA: TGTGCCAGCAGTTTAGAACAGGGGACTGAAGCTTTCTTT
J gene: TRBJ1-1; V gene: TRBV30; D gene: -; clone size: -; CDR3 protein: CAWSVLKNTEAFF; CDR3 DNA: TGTGCCTGGAGTGTACTTAAGAACACTGAAGCTTTCTTT
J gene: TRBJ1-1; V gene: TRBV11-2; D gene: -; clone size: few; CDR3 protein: CASSPRMVGETEAFF; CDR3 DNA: TGTGCCAGCAGCCCCCGGATGGTCGGGGAGACTGAAGCTTTCTTT
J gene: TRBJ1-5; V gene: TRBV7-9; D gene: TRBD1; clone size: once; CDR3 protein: CASSRDSFQPQHF; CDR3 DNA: TGTGCCAGCAGTAGGGACAGTTTTCAGCCCCAGCATTTT
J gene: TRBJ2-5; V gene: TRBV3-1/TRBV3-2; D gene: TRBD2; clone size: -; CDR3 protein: CASSQDRLAGNTQYF; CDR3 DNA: TGTGCCAGCAGCCAAGATCGACTAGCGGGCAACACCCAGTACTTC
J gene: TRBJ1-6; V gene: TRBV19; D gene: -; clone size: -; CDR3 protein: CASSIGGGRDNSPLHF; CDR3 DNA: TGTGCCAGTAGTATAGGGGGCGGACGAGATAATTCACCCCTCCACTTT
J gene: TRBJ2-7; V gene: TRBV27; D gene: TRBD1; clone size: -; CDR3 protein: CASSFRWQGVHEQYF; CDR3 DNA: TGTGCCAGCAGTTTCAGGTGGCAGGGGGTCCACGAGCAGTACTTC
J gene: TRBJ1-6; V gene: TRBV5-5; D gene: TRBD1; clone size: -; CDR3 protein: CASSNRGQGGNSPLHF; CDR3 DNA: TGTGCCAGCAGCAATCGCGGACAGGGAGGTAATTCACCCCTCCACTTT
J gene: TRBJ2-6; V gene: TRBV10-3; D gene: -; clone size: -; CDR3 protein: CAISESAASGANVLTF; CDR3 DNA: TGTGCCATCAGTGAATCCGCGGCCTCCGGGGCCAACGTCCTGACTTTC
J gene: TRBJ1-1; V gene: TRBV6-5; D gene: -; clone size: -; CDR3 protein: CASSYSRGMNTEAFF; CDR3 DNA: TGTGCCAGCAGTTACTCTAGGGGGATGAACACTGAAGCTTTCTTT
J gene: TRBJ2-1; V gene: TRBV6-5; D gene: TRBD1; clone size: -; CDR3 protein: CASTPTGGSYNEQFF; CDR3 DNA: TGTGCCAGCACCCCCACAGGGGGTTCCTACAATGAGCAGTTCTTC
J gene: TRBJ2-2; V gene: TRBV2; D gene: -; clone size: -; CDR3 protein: CASRTGTTNTGELFF; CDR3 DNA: TGTGCCAGCAGGACCGGGACAACGAACACCGGGGAGCTGTTTTTT
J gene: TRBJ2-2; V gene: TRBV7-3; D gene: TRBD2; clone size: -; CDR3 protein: CASRSTSGKNTGELFF; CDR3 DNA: TGTGCCAGCAGGTCGACTAGCGGAAAGAACACCGGGGAGCTGTTTTTT
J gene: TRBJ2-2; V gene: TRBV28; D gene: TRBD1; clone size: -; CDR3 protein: CASSRGGRTGELFF; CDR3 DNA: TGTGCCAGCAGCCGAGGGGGCAGAACCGGGGAGCTGTTTTTT
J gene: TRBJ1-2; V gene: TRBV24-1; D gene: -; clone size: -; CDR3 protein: CATSDPGRGHGYGYTF; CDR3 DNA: TGTGCCACCAGTGACCCGGGGCGGGGGCATGGCTATGGCTACACCTTC
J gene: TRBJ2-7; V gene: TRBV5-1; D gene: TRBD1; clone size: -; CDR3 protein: CASSSTQSTGAEQYF; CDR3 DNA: TGCGCCAGCAGCTCGACGCAGTCCACAGGGGCCGAGCAGTACTTC
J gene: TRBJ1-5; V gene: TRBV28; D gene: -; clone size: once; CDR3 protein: CASSLLDRFNQPQHF; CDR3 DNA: TGTGCCAGCAGTTTACTGGACAGATTCAATCAGCCCCAGCATTTT
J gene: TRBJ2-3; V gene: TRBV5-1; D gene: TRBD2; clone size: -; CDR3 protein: CASSLGGSGVIDTQYF; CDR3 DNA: TGCGCCAGCAGCTTGGGCGGTAGCGGGGTGATCGATACGCAGTATTTT
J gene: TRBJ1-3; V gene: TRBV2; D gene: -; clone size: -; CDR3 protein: CASSEQSSSGNTIYF; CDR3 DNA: TGTGCCAGCAGTGAGCAGTCATCCTCTGGAAACACCATATATTTT
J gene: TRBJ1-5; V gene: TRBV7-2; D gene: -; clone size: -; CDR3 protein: CASSPDSGNQPQHF; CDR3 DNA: TGTGCCAGCAGCCCTGACAGCGGCAATCAGCCCCAGCATTTT
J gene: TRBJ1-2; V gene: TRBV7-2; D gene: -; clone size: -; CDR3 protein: CASSLAQTTAWGGYTF; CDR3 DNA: TGTGCCAGCAGCTTAGCGCAGACTACGGCGTGGGGTGGCTACACCTTC
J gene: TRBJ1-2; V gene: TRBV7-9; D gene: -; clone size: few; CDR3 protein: CASSLASSDYGYTF; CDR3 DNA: TGTGCCAGCAGCTTAGCGTCGTCAGACTATGGCTACACCTTC
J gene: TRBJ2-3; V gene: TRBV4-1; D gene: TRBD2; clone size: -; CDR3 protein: CASSQDSGGFSTDTQYF; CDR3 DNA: TGCGCCAGCAGCCAAGATTCGGGGGGTTTTAGCACAGATACGCAGTATTTT
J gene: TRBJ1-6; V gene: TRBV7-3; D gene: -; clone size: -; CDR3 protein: CASSLGRQRPPLHF; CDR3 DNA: TGTGCCAGCAGCTTAGGCAGACAGAGGCCACCCCTCCACTTT
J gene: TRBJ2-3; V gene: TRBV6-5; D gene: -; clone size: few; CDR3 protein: CASSSGTDTQYF; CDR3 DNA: TGTGCCAGCAGTTCCGGGACAGATACGCAGTATTTT
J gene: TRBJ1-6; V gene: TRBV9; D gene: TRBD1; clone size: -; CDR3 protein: CASSVGQGAFSPLHF; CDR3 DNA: TGTGCCAGCAGCGTAGGGCAGGGGGCTTTTTCACCCCTCCACTTT
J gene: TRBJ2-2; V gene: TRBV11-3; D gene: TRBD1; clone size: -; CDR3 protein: CASSLVEITGETGELFF; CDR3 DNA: TGTGCCAGCAGCTTAGTAGAAATTACAGGGGAAACCGGGGAGCTGTTTTTT
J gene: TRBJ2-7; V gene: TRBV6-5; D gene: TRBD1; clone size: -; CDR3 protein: CASSYSDRVHEQYF; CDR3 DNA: TGTGCCAGCAGTTACTCGGACAGGGTCCACGAGCAGTACTTC
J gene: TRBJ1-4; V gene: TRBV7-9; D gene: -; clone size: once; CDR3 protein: CASSSQAPTNEKLFF; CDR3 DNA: TGTGCCAGCAGCTCACAGGCACCAACTAATGAAAAACTGTTTTTT
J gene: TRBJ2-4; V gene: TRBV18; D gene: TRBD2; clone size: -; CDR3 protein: CASSPAGGDIQYF; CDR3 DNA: TGTGCCAGCTCACCAGCGGGGGGAGACATTCAGTACTTC
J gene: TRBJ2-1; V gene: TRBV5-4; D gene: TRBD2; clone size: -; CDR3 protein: CASSLGTSVYNEQFF; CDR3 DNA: TGTGCCAGCAGCTTGGGGACTAGCGTATACAATGAGCAGTTCTTC
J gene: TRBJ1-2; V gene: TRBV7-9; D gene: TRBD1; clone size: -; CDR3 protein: CASSIGTGEGYTF; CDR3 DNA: TGTGCCAGCAGCATCGGGACAGGGGAAGGCTACACCTTC
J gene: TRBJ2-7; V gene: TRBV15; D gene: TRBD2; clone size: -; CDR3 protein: CATARGEAYEQYF; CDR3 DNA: TGTGCCACGGCGCGGGGGGAGGCCTACGAGCAGTACTTC
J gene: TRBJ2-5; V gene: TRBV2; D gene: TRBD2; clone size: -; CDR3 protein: CASTGGQGETQYF; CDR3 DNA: TGTGCCAGCACGGGGGGGCAAGGAGAGACCCAGTACTTC
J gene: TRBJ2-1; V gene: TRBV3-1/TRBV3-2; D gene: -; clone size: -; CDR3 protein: CASSLTRGAYNEQFF; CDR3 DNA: TGTGCCAGCAGCCTGACCAGGGGAGCATACAATGAGCAGTTCTTC
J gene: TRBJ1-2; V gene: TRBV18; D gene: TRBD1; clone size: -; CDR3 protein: CASSPPAGGRNYGYTF; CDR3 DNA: TGTGCCAGCTCACCACCGGCAGGGGGCAGGAACTATGGCTACACCTTC
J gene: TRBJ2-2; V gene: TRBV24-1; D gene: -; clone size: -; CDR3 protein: CATSDLGQGVKTGELFF; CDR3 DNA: TGTGCCACCAGTGATTTAGGGCAGGGTGTAAAAACCGGGGAGCTGTTTTTT
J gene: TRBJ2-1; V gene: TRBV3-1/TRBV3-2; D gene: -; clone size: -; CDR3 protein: CASSQGWRIGNEQFF; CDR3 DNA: TGTGCCAGCAGCCAAGGTTGGCGGATTGGGAATGAGCAGTTCTTC
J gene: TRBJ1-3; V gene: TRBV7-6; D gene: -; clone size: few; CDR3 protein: CASSLRQGSGNTIYF; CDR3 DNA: TGTGCCAGCAGCTTACGTCAGGGCTCTGGAAACACCATATATTTT
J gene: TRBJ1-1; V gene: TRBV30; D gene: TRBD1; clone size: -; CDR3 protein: CACQDREDTEAFF; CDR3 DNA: TGTGCCTGTCAGGACAGGGAGGACACTGAAGCTTTCTTT